This TCR beta chain was recovered during a study of shared clonotypes between healthy human individuals. Produced via immunoSEQ multiplex PCR; TCRdb's table is partial and in-frame only. In the table there are over a million clones, roughly 96% of which are singletons. The CDR3 length is 12 residues. The germline gives CDR1 MDHEN, CDR2 SYDVKM. V gave up 6 bases and J gave up 8 bases, with 13 bases separating them. The sample was naive CD4+ T cells sorted from blood. Indicated subset: CD45RA+ positively selected. This chain links TRBV28 with TRBJ1-2; D gene uncertain. The sequence derives from a man aged 25-40 years in good health. The CDR3 loop reads CASRSGPSGYTF. CDR3 sequence (DNA): TGTGCCAGCAGATCCGGGCCTTCGGGCTACACCTTC.